This TCR beta chain appears in the sequencing data of a study of blood T cell repertoires in COVID-19. Background on the study: The United States, Italy and Spain supplied acute and convalescent COVID-19 samples.

Residents of about two dozen US areas, aged roughly 18 to 89 years, made up the participants. Symptom resolution, clearance, or two negative PCRs marked donors in Cohort 3 as recovered. In the original workflow: Amplified reference gene primers provided the basis for estimating nucleated cell counts. TCRdb's copy holds only in-frame clones and misses some; the assay was immunoSEQ multiplex PCR. V, J and clone size reflect that table, while D and trimming were determined from the DNA. Among 200,000 to 250,000 clones listed, around 90% were seen once. This clone has just one count. Sequences were obtained from PBMCs or T cells enriched from blood (not recorded which). The clonotype comes from a woman in her twenties or thirties who had recovered from COVID-19.

The CDR3 coding sequence is TGTGCCAGCAGCTTGGGTCCCCGGGGGGATGAGCAGTTCTTC. Translating it yields CASSLGPRGDEQFF. The chain has TRBV5-6 and TRBJ2-1, with TRBD2 matching 7 bases. V dropped 0 bases and J dropped 8; count of bases not matched to a gene: 5. CDR1 and CDR2 (germline): SGHDT, YYEEEE. The CDR3 consists of 14 residues.